This entry features one TCR beta chain sequence. Its antigen remains unidentified. The record originates from a study of T cell responses to AZD1222 COVID-19 vaccine. Overall study: Pooled samples include second doses given at about 4 or 12 weeks. Study-wide results and caveats: Vaccination with two AZD1222 doses was followed by a rise in Spike-specific TCR breadth and depth. Only five or six AZD1222 recipients tested seropositive at baseline.

This CDR3 spans 12 amino acids. V was cut by 6 bases and J by 0 bases, with 4 bases left in between. CDR1 and CDR2 from the germline V gene are ENHRY and SYGVKD. This table comes from immunoSEQ multiplex PCR, and its TCRdb copy is limited to in-frame clones, with some not included. The table lists 150,000 or so clones, roughly nine tenths of them singletons. This chain connects TRBV10-3 to TRBJ2-3; D gene ambiguous. The origin of this receptor is an adult in good health. The sample was peripheral blood, taken on day 0 of AZD1222 vaccination. The CDR3 region is CAISASTDTQYF. The DNA of the CDR3 is TGTGCCATCAGCGCAAGCACAGATACGCAGTATTTT.